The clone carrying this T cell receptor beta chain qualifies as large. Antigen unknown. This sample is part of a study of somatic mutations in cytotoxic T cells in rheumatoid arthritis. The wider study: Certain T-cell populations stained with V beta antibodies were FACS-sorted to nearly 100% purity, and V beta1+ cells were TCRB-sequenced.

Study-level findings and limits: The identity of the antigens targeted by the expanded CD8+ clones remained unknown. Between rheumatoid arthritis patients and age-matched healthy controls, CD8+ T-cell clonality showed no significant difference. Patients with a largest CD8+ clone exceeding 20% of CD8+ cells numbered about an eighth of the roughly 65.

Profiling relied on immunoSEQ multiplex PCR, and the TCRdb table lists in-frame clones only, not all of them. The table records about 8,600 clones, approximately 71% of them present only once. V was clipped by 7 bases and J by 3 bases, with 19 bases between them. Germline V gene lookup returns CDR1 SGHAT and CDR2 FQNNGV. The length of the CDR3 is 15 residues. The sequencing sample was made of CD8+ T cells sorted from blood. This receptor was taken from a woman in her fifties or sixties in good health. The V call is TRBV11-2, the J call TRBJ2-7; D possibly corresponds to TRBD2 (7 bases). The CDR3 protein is CASTISRGPRYEQYF. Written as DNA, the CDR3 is TGTGCCAGCACCATATCGCGGGGGCCCCGCTACGAGCAGTACTTC.